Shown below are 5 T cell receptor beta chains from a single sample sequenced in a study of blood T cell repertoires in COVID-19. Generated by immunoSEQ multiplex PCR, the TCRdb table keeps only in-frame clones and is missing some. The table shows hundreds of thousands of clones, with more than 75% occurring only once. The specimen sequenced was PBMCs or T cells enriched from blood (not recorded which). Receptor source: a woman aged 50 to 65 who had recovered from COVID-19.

The CDR3 loop is CASSVEGGAVTNSPLHF. CDR3 bases: TGTGCCAGCAGCGTCGAAGGAGGGGCCGTAACTAATTCACCCCTCCACTTT. This chain connects TRBV2 to TRBJ1-6; TRBD1 might be the D (5 bases). V was trimmed by 6 bases and J by 6 bases, leaving 21 bases between them. The CDR3 spans 17 residues. In germline, CDR1 is SNHLY, CDR2 FYNNEI. Drawing the rest from reference TRBV2 and TRBJ1-6, the complete variable domain is EPEVTQTPSHQVTQMGQEVILRCVPISNHLYFYWYRQILGQKVEFLVSFYNNEISEKSEIFDDQFSVERPDGSNFTLKIRSTKLEDSAMYFCASSVEGGAVTNSPLHFGNGTRLTVT.

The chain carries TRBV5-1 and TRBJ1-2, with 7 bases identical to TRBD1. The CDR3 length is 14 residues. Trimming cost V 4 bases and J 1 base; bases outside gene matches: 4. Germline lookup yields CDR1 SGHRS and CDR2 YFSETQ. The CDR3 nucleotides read TGCGCCAGCAGCCTGGACAGGATTAACTATGGCTACACCTTC. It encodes CASSLDRINYGYTF.

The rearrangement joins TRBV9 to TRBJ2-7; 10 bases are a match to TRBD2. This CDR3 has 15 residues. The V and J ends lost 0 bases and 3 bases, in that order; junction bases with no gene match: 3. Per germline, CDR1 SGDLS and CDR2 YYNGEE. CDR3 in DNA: TGTGCCAGCAGCGTAGATGGGACTAGCGTCTACGAGCAGTACTTC. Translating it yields CASSVDGTSVYEQYF.

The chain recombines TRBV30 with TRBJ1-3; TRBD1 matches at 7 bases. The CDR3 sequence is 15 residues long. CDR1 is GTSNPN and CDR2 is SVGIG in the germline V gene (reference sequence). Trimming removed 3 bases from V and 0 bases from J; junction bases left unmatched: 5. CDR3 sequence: CAWSTGQSSGNTIYF. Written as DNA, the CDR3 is TGTGCCTGGAGCACGGGACAGAGCTCTGGAAACACCATATATTTT.

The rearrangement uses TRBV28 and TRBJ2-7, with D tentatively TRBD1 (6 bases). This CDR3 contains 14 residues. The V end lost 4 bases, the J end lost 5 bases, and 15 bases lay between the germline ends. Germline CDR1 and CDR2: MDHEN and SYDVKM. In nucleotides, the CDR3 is TGTGCCAGCAGTTACAGGGACAATAGAGACGAGCAGTACTTC. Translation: CASSYRDNRDEQYF.